This TCR beta chain was sequenced in a study of spatial heterogeneity in lung cancer. Whole-study findings and limits: Alpha chain coverage of tumor T cells was estimated at 6% to 8%, and beta chain coverage at 12% to 15%. For expanded intratumoral alpha and beta TCRs, counts tracked tumor mutation counts.

This clonotype was observed many times. Its antigen remains unknown. As for time point: sample taken at primary tumor resection. One entry per CDR3 protein, called by TCRdb with MiXCR from the 5' RACE reads. The table has 20,000 to 25,000 distinct CDR3 sequences, about 9.3% seen once. This clonotype was obtained from a male donor with early-stage non-small cell lung cancer. The source was lung tumor tissue, collected at surgery.

The CDR3 DNA follows: TGCAGCGTCGGGGCTAGCGGGAGGGCCCGTACCTACGAGCAGTACTTC. Translation gives CSVGASGRARTYEQYF. V gene TRBV29-1 combines with J gene TRBJ2-7, with 12 bases fitting TRBD2. The CDR3 has 16 residues. Germline V gives CDR1 SQVTM, CDR2 ANQGSEA. V trimming: 6 bases; J trimming: 2 bases; junction bases outside the gene matches: 11.